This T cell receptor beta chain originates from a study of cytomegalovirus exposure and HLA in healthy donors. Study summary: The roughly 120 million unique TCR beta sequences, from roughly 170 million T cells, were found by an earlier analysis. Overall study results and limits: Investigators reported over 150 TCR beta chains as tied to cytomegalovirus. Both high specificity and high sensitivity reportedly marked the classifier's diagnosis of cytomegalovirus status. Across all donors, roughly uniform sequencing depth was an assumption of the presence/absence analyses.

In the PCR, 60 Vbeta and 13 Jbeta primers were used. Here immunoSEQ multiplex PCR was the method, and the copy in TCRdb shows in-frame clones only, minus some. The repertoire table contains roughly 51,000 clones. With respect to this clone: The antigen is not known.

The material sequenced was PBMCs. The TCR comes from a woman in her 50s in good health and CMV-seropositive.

The CDR3 reads CASSVISSGSYNEQFF. The DNA of the CDR3 is TGTGCCAGCAGCGTCATTTCTAGCGGGAGCTACAATGAGCAGTTCTTC. The rearrangement joins TRBV9 to TRBJ2-1; 10 positions match TRBD2. Germline assignment: CDR1 SGDLS and CDR2 YYNGEE. The CDR3 runs to 16 residues. The J segment lost 3 bases and the V segment lost 2 bases, leaving 5 bases of the junction unmatched.